There are a few counts of the clone carrying this T cell receptor beta chain. The antigen remains unidentified. This sample stems from a study of blood T cells in healthy people across ages. Broader study findings: A roughly linear age-dependent decrease characterized TCR beta diversity per million T cells. In long-lived donors, naive CD4+ cell counts and diversity exceeded those of aged donors.

Sample-barcoded 5' priming and a J-beta primer mix drove a second PCR of about 6 to 12 cycles. A template-switch adaptor that had 12 random nucleotides put a tag on each cDNA molecule. A single record per CDR3 protein comes from TCRdb applying MiXCR to the 5' RACE reads. The data contain about 1.7 million distinct CDR3 sequences, approximately 28% of them singletons. This CDR3 spans 13 amino acids. V lost 6 bases to trimming and J lost 8 bases; unmatched junction nucleotides: 9. Germline-derived CDR1 and CDR2 are DFQATT and SNEGSKA (reference sequence). Specimen: blood. This TCR derives from a woman aged 25 to 45 in good health. The chain has TRBV20-1 and TRBJ1-2; 10 nucleotides match TRBD1. CDR3 protein: CSAGDRGRRGYTF. DNA for the CDR3: TGCAGTGCGGGGGACAGGGGACGGCGAGGCTACACCTTC.